This T cell receptor (beta chain) emerged from a study of T cell changes during pregnancy in multiple sclerosis. The assay was immunoSEQ multiplex PCR, and TCRdb's table has in-frame clones only and misses some. This sample has some 50,000 clones, with approximately 95% found just once. The V gene's germline CDR1 is SGHRS and CDR2 YFSETQ. Trimming pared 5 bases from V and 2 bases from J, leaving 13 bases between. The CDR3 consists of 15 residues. The clonotype was recovered from a female donor with multiple sclerosis, enrolled in a pregnancy study. The chain uses TRBV5-1 and TRBJ2-2; a possible D gene is TRBD1 (6 bases). The sample was CD8+ T cells from peripheral blood mononuclear cells, taken in the first trimester of pregnancy. The CDR3 DNA reads as TGCGCCAGCAGAGATAGGGGGAAAAACACCGGGGAGCTGTTTTTT. As protein: CASRDRGKNTGELFF.